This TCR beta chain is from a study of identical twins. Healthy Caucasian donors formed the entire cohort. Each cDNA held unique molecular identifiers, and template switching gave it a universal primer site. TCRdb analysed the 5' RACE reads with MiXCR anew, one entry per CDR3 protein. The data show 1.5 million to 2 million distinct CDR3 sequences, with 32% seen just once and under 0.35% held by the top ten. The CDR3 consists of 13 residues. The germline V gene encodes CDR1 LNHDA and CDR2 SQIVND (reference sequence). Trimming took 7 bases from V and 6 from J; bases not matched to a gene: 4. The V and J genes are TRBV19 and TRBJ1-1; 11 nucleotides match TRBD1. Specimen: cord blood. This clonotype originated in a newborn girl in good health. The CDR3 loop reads CASIRDRGSEAFF. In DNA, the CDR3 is TGTGCCAGTATCCGGGACAGGGGGTCTGAAGCTTTCTTT. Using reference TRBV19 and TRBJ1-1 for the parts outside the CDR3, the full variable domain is DGGITQSPKYLFRKEGQNVTLSCEQNLNHDAMYWYRQDPGQGLRLIYYSQIVNDFQKGDIAEGYSVSREKKESFPLTVTSAQKNPTAFYLCASIRDRGSEAFFGQGTRLTVV.